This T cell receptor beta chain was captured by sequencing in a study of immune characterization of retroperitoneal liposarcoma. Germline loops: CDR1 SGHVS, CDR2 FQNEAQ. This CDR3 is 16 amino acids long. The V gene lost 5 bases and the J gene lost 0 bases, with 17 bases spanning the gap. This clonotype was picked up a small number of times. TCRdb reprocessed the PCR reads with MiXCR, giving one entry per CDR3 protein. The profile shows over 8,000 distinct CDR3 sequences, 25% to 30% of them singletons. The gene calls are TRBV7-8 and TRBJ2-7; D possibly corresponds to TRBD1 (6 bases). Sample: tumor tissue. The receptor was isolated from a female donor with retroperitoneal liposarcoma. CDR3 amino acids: CASSPRAGTSSYEQYF. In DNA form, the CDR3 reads TGTGCCAGCAGCCCGAGAGCAGGGACAAGCTCCTACGAGCAGTACTTC.